Presented here are 9 T cell receptor beta chains from one specimen sequenced in a study of regulatory T cells in long-lasting Graves disease (dated by TCRdb to the early 2020s). The intended sense of this specimen's time point label: newly diagnosed GD, antithyroid drugs for less than 3 months. For both TCR sequencing and RNA sequencing, RNA was extracted from PBMCs using TRIzol. Receptors were amplified or captured by multiplex PCR. Sequencing relied on an Illumina HiSeq 4000. iRepertoire HTBI primers and Arm-PCR amplification of CDR3 regions were used to construct TCR beta libraries. In-frame beta chains were kept once TCRdb had trimmed the public reads at Q25 with fastp and called clones with MiXCR. Under each unique CDR3 protein, matching rows form one entry showing the most common genes and DNA. Across this sample there are about 430,000 distinct CDR3 sequences, with 15% seen only once. Approximately 7.6% of the sample is held by the ten biggest clonotypes.

The sample also formed part of further work on T cells in Graves' hyperthyroidism and ophthalmopathy.

The sample consisted of peripheral blood mononuclear cells (PBMCs), taken at new diagnosis, from a patient treated with antithyroid drugs. These receptors originate from a woman aged 40 to 49 with Graves disease. Donor details come from another sample of the same person, matched by shared clones.

The V gene is TRBV20-1, the J gene TRBJ1-2; 7 bases line up with TRBD1. This CDR3 spans 13 amino acids. The germline CDR1 and CDR2 sequences are DFQATT and SNEGSKA (reference sequence). The J segment lost 4 bases and the V segment lost 2 bases, leaving 4 bases of the junction unmatched. Here the CDR3 DNA reads TGCAGTGCTAGACAGGGGGGTGGCTATGGCTACACCTTC. This codes for CSARQGGGYGYTF.

This clonotype occurred a few times. The chain couples TRBV10-3 to TRBJ1-2; a weak D match, TRBD1 (5 bases). Germline CDR1 reads ENHRY; CDR2 reads SYGVKD. This CDR3 comprises 11 residues. V was shortened by 8 bases and J by 8 bases, with 12 bases between the two germline ends. The CDR3 here is CAIEAGNGYTF. The CDR3 DNA follows: TGTGCCATCGAAGCAGGGAACGGCTACACCTTC.

The chain recombines TRBV6-2 or TRBV6-3 with TRBJ1-2, with D unresolved. Trimming left V 2 bases short and J 8 bases short, with 12 bases between. CDR1 MNHEY and CDR2 SVGEGT come from the germline V gene. The CDR3 spans 13 residues. For the CDR3, the DNA is TGTGCCAGCAGTTACAATCAAGGGAGCGGCTACACCTTC. Residues: CASSYNQGSGYTF.

This clonotype was found many times. The gene calls are TRBV4-2 and TRBJ2-7; D not resolved. Per germline, CDR1 LGHNA and CDR2 YNFKEQ. CDR3 length: 14 residues. The V end lost 1 base, the J end lost 3 bases, and 10 bases lay between the germline ends. The CDR3 here is CASSQAQEFYEQYF. Here the CDR3 DNA reads TGTGCCAGCAGCCAAGCCCAGGAGTTCTACGAGCAGTACTTC.

This clonotype was counted ten times or more. The chain recombines TRBV20-1 with TRBJ1-1; 9 bases map to TRBD1. After removal of 2 bases from V and 0 bases from J, the junction contained 1 base not matched to a gene. CDR1 DFQATT and CDR2 SNEGSKA come from the germline V gene (reference sequence). CDR3 length: 14 amino acids. The CDR3 spells CSARYRGLNTEAFF. As DNA, the CDR3 is TGCAGTGCTAGATACAGGGGGCTGAACACTGAAGCTTTCTTT.

The chain combines TRBV27 with TRBJ2-2; D is uncertain. Germline CDR1 is MNHEY and CDR2 is SMNVEV (reference sequence). The CDR3 is 14 residues long. The V and J ends lost 5 bases and 4 bases respectively, with 11 bases between them. In DNA form, the CDR3 reads TGTGCCAGCAGTGCTCGGACGGCCACCGGGGAGCTGTTTTTT. It specifies CASSARTATGELFF.

This clonotype showed up many times. V is TRBV29-1 and J is TRBJ2-1; 7 positions agree with TRBD1. J was trimmed by 0 bases and V by 7 bases; bases with no gene match: 6. The CDR3 runs 14 residues. Germline V CDR1 and CDR2: SQVTM, ANQGSEA. CDR3 residues: CSADRASSYNEQFF. As DNA, the CDR3 is TGCAGCGCTGACAGGGCTAGCTCCTACAATGAGCAGTTCTTC.

The table lists this clonotype with a few counts. The V call is TRBV9, the J call TRBJ2-3; 9 bases match TRBD2. This CDR3 is built from 16 residues. V lost 0 bases and J lost 4; bases outside the gene matches: 6. CDR1 SGDLS and CDR2 YYNGEE come from the germline V gene. CDR3 sequence: CASSVGIAGVADTQYF. The CDR3 nucleotides read TGTGCCAGCAGCGTAGGTATAGCGGGAGTAGCAGATACGCAGTATTTT. The full variable domain, completed using reference TRBV9 and TRBJ2-3, is DSGVTQTPKHLITATGQRVTLRCSPRSGDLSVYWYQQSLDQGLQFLIQYYNGEERAKGNILERFSAQQFPDLHSELNLSSLELGDSALYFCASSVGIAGVADTQYFGPGTRLTVL.

This clonotype showed up just a few times. A much larger clone differs from this one at a single base, so this may be a read error. V gene TRBV5-6 combines with J gene TRBJ2-7; D unclear. With 1 base removed from V and 3 bases from J, the gap between germline ends came to 5 bases. This CDR3 has 12 amino acids. Germline V CDR1 and CDR2: SGHDT, YYEEEE. The CDR3 here is CASSLTVYEQYF. CDR3 nucleotide sequence: TGTGCCAGCAGCTTGACAGTCTACGAGCAGTACTTC.